One and the same sample provided the 16 T cell receptor beta chains below, sequenced in a study of cytomegalovirus exposure and HLA in healthy donors. The PCR used 60 Vbeta and 13 Jbeta primers. Assay used: immunoSEQ multiplex PCR; TCRdb lists only in-frame clones, some missing. The table lists tens of thousands of clones, more than 60% of them singletons. Input material: PBMCs. These receptor sequences come from a male donor in good health and CMV-seropositive.

This clone was counted between two and nine times. The chain combines TRBV18 with TRBJ1-4; D is unresolved. The CDR3 spans 16 residues. Trimming left V 6 bases short and J 0 bases short, with 14 bases between. The V gene's germline CDR1 is KGHSH and CDR2 LQKENI. CDR3 in amino acids: CASSRTAPATNEKLFF. The CDR3 nucleotides are TGTGCCAGCTCTCGCACAGCTCCGGCAACTAATGAAAAACTGTTTTTT.

This chain links TRBV29-1 with TRBJ2-7, with TRBD2 matching over 7 bases. Per germline, CDR1 SQVTM and CDR2 ANQGSEA. The CDR3 loop spans 12 amino acids. Losses at the gene ends were 7 bases for V and 1 base for J; bases not matched to a gene: 4. CDR3 DNA sequence: TGCAGCGCCGGGACTACATCCTACGAGCAGTACTTC. Translated, it gives CSAGTTSYEQYF.

The chain couples TRBV14 to TRBJ2-1, with D possibly TRBD2 on 5 matching bases. V was clipped by 6 bases and J by 7 bases, with 19 bases between them. The CDR3 is 15 amino acids. Germline-derived CDR1 and CDR2 are SGHDN and FVKESK. CDR3 sequence (DNA): TGTGCCAGCAGTTACGGACTGAACCTTTTAAATGAGCAGTTCTTC. It is translated as CASSYGLNLLNEQFF.

In this sample, this clone turned up once. This chain connects TRBV25-1 to TRBJ2-2; 9 nucleotides align to TRBD2. The CDR3 is 16 amino acids. CDR1 and CDR2 from the germline V gene are MGHDK and SYGVNS. With 2 bases clipped from V and 4 bases from J, the junction kept 5 bases outside the gene matches. The CDR3 loop reads CASSERRGGSTGELFF. The CDR3, as DNA: TGTGCCAGCAGTGAACGGCGGGGGGGCAGCACCGGGGAGCTGTTTTTT.

The chain is built from TRBV6-1 and TRBJ1-2, with a tentative D call TRBD1 (6 bases). This CDR3 has 14 residues. CDR1 and CDR2 from the germline V gene are MNHNS and SASEGT. The ends were cut back, 8 bases at V and 7 bases at J, with 20 bases in the middle. The CDR3 is CASADGGGRSGYTF. Here the CDR3 DNA reads TGTGCCAGCGCTGACGGCGGGGGCCGCAGTGGCTACACCTTC.

The V call is TRBV7-9, the J call TRBJ2-1; 10 bases are a match to TRBD2. Trimming removed 2 bases from V and 10 bases from J; junction bases left unmatched: 5. The germline V gene encodes CDR1 SEHNR and CDR2 FQNEAQ (reference sequence). This CDR3 spans 14 amino acids. The CDR3 DNA reads as TGTGCCAGCAGCTTAATAGCGGGAGGAGGAGAGCAGTTCTTC. Amino acids: CASSLIAGGGEQFF.

Comment on this clone: The same CDR3 is also encoded by other DNA sequences in this sample. This chain uses TRBV11-3 with TRBJ2-3; 11 nucleotides line up with TRBD2. Trimming removed 5 bases from V and 2 bases from J; junction bases left unmatched: 6. Per germline, CDR1 SGHNT and CDR2 YENEEA. This CDR3 spans 16 amino acids. The CDR3 region has the DNA TGTGCCAGCAGCCTAGGGACTAGCGGCTTCACAGATACGCAGTATTTT. It encodes CASSLGTSGFTDTQYF.

V is TRBV4-1 and J is TRBJ2-2; 10 nucleotides align to TRBD2. The CDR3 spans 16 residues. The germline CDR1 and CDR2 sequences are MGHRA and YSYEKL. With V trimmed by 6 bases and J by 7 bases, 11 bases remained unmatched. The CDR3 loop is CASSVGSGGGIGELFF. CDR3 in DNA: TGCGCCAGCAGTGTTGGGAGCGGGGGGGGGATCGGGGAGCTGTTTTTT.

The rearrangement links TRBV9 to TRBJ1-6; the D gene is possibly TRBD1 (6 bases). V lost 5 bases and J lost 7, with 16 bases in between. Germline lookup yields CDR1 SGDLS and CDR2 YYNGEE. CDR3 size: 15 residues. For the CDR3, the DNA is TGTGCCAGCAGTTCCGACAGGACCTCAAATTCACCCCTCCACTTT. This encodes CASSSDRTSNSPLHF. The full variable domain, rest sourced from reference TRBV9 and TRBJ1-6, is DSGVTQTPKHLITATGQRVTLRCSPRSGDLSVYWYQQSLDQGLQFLIQYYNGEERAKGNILERFSAQQFPDLHSELNLSSLELGDSALYFCASSSDRTSNSPLHFGNGTRLTVT.

The CDR3: CASSWTVGGINEKLFF. The CDR3 nucleotides read TGTGCCAGCAGCTGGACGGTCGGGGGTATTAATGAAAAACTGTTTTTT. The chain employs TRBV5-4 and TRBJ1-4, with a possible D match to TRBD1 (5 bases). The length of the CDR3 is 16 residues. Trimming removed 3 bases from V and 4 bases from J, with 16 bases in between. CDR1 SGHNT and CDR2 YYREEE come from the germline V gene (reference sequence).

This clone appeared a single time. The chain is built from TRBV2 and TRBJ2-7, with 9 bases fitting TRBD2. V lost 5 bases to trimming and J lost 4 bases; unmatched junction nucleotides: 9. The CDR3 covers 15 residues. Germline CDR1 and CDR2: SNHLY and FYNNEI. The CDR3 here is CASSPSGLAGYEQYF. CDR3 sequence (DNA): TGTGCCAGCAGTCCCTCTGGGCTAGCGGGATACGAGCAGTACTTC.

This chain connects TRBV11-1 to TRBJ2-7; no clear D gene. Germline V CDR1 and CDR2: SGHAT, FQDESV (reference sequence). CDR3 size: 12 residues. V dropped 5 bases and J dropped 3 bases, with 8 bases sitting between them. CDR3 coding DNA: TGTGCCAGCAGCCACGGAGTCTACGAGCAGTACTTC. Translation: CASSHGVYEQYF.

The V call is TRBV7-9, the J call TRBJ2-3; TRBD1 aligns across 7 bases. Losses at the gene ends were 1 base for V and 2 bases for J; bases not matched to a gene: 6. Germline CDR1 reads SEHNR; CDR2 reads FQNEAQ (reference sequence). This CDR3 region has 16 residues. DNA for the CDR3: TGTGCCAGCAGCTTAGGAGACAGGGAGATCACAGATACGCAGTATTTT. Translating gives CASSLGDREITDTQYF. The entire variable domain, with the rest obtained from reference TRBV7-9 and TRBJ2-3, is as follows: DTGVSQNPRHKITKRGQNVTFRCDPISEHNRLYWYRQTLGQGPEFLTYFQNEAQLEKSRLLSDRFSAERPKGSFSTLEIQRTEQGDSAMYLCASSLGDREITDTQYFGPGTRLTVL.

CDR3 coding DNA: TGTGCCAGCAGCCAAGTGTTACAGAACAATGAGCAGTTCTTC. This codes for CASSQVLQNNEQFF. J is TRBJ2-1 and V is TRBV4-2, with D unresolved. The germline V gene encodes CDR1 LGHNA and CDR2 YNFKEQ. The CDR3 contains 14 residues. The V end was cut by 1 base, the J end by 5 bases, with 9 bases between.

This clone has a single count. This rearrangement joins TRBV9 to TRBJ1-1; TRBD1 aligns across 8 bases. Germline V CDR1 and CDR2: SGDLS, YYNGEE. With V trimmed by 4 bases and J by 5 bases, 4 bases remained unmatched. The CDR3 sequence is 13 residues long. The CDR3 protein is CASSRTGYTEAFF. DNA of the CDR3: TGTGCCAGCAGCAGGACAGGGTATACTGAAGCTTTCTTT.

This clone was counted only a few times. This sequence joins TRBV21-1 and TRBJ2-7; TRBD1, the table's D call, was not compared with the DNA. TRBV21-1 is described as a pseudogene. The CDR3 is made up of 14 amino acids. CDR3 in DNA: TGTGCCAGCAGCAAACCCACCGACAGCTACGAGCAGTACTTC. Its translation is CASSKPTDSYEQYF.